Presented here are 24 T cell receptor beta chains from one specimen sequenced in a study of blood T cell repertoires in COVID-19. Using immunoSEQ multiplex PCR, the repertoire was profiled, and TCRdb retains in-frame clones only, with some absent. The sample lists some 110,000 clones; 85% were seen once. The sequenced sample was peripheral blood. Source of these receptors: a man between 45 and 60 years old with acute or convalescent COVID-19.

Note on this clone: Relative to the germline gene, one junction end is altered; a read error may explain this. In DNA, the CDR3 is TGCGCCAGCAGTGAGGCTAGCGGGGCGCTCAACTTC. As protein: CASSEASGALNF. The V gene is TRBV10-1, the J gene TRBJ2-7; 9 nucleotides align to TRBD2. The germline V gene has CDR1 WNHNN and CDR2 SYGVQD (reference sequence). The CDR3 is made up of 12 amino acids.

The rearrangement joins TRBV2 to TRBJ2-7; TRBD2 might be the D (5 bases). The CDR3 has 13 amino acids. Trimming removed 10 bases from V and 2 bases from J, with 15 bases in between. Germline CDR1 SNHLY, CDR2 FYNNEI. The CDR3 spells CATMGRATYEQYF. The CDR3 bases are TGTGCCACCATGGGGAGAGCGACCTACGAGCAGTACTTC.

The table lists this clone with a count of one. This chain links TRBV9 with TRBJ2-3; 7 bases are a match to TRBD1. CDR1 and CDR2 from the germline V gene are SGDLS and YYNGEE. The J segment lost 3 bases and the V segment lost 3 bases, leaving 7 bases of the junction unmatched. The CDR3 has 15 residues. The CDR3 nucleotides read TGTGCCAGCAGCGAGGTGGCAGGGGGTACAGATACGCAGTATTTT. Translating gives CASSEVAGGTDTQYF.

The chain combines TRBV29-1 with TRBJ2-7; D not resolved. Trimming cost V 8 bases and J 0 bases, with 14 bases left between them. Germline-derived CDR1 and CDR2 are SQVTM and ANQGSEA. The CDR3 runs to 13 residues. For the CDR3, the DNA is TGCAGCCTCAGAGGCGCTAGCTCCTACGAGCAGTACTTC. The encoded protein is CSLRGASSYEQYF.

The chain links TRBV3-1 (or the pseudogene TRBV3-2) to TRBJ1-2; a weak D match, TRBD1 (6 bases). Germline CDR1 LGHDT, CDR2 YNNKEL (reference sequence). This CDR3 comprises 16 residues. The V gene lost 1 base and the J gene lost 5 bases, with 17 bases spanning the gap. For the CDR3, the DNA is TGTGCCAGCAGCCAAGTTCGGCCAGGGGTGGGTTATGGCTACACCTTC. Translation gives CASSQVRPGVGYGYTF.

The chain joins TRBV6-4 to TRBJ1-3, with D maybe TRBD1 (6 bases). This CDR3 spans 14 amino acids. In germline, CDR1 is MRHNA, CDR2 SNTAGT. V was clipped by 6 bases and J by 0 bases, with 9 bases between them. CDR3 sequence (DNA): TGTGCCAGCAGAAGGACAGCCTCTGGAAACACCATATATTTT. This codes for CASRRTASGNTIYF.

The chain employs TRBV6-6 and TRBJ2-1; D unclear. CDR1 and CDR2 (germline): MNHNY, SVGAGI (reference sequence). Deletions cut 0 bases from V and 5 bases from J, with 8 bases between. The CDR3 has 14 amino acids. CDR3 bases: TGTGCCAGCAGTTACTCGGTAGTAGACAATGAGCAGTTCTTC. Its translation: CASSYSVVDNEQFF.

The rearrangement joins TRBV10-1 to TRBJ2-1, with unresolved D. The V end was cut by 3 bases, the J end by 5 bases, with 8 bases between. The germline CDR1 and CDR2 sequences are WNHNN and SYGVQD (reference sequence). The CDR3 length is 13 residues. CDR3 bases: TGCGCCAGCAGTGACCCCCCGGACAATGAGCAGTTCTTC. It codes for CASSDPPDNEQFF.

V is TRBV7-3 and J is TRBJ1-1; unclear D gene. The germline gives CDR1 SGHTA, CDR2 FQGTGA. The CDR3 covers 13 residues. Trimming shortened V by 5 bases and J by 0 bases, and 7 bases separated the two germline ends. Written as DNA, the CDR3 is TGTGCCAGCAGCCAACACCTGAACACTGAAGCTTTCTTT. Translated, it gives CASSQHLNTEAFF.

V gene TRBV19 combines with J gene TRBJ1-2; the match to TRBD1 covers 9 bases. The CDR3 spans 14 residues. CDR1 and CDR2 from the germline V gene are LNHDA and SQIVND (reference sequence). J gave up 4 bases and V 5 bases, and 5 bases lay outside the gene matches. CDR3 protein: CASSFGQGSYGYTF. CDR3 sequence (DNA): TGTGCCAGTAGTTTTGGACAGGGGAGCTATGGCTACACCTTC.

The chain uses TRBV20-1 and TRBJ1-1; D perhaps matches TRBD1 (6 bases). This CDR3 is 14 amino acids long. CDR1 is DFQATT, CDR2 SNEGSKA, per germline (reference sequence). V lost 3 bases and J lost 2, with 13 bases in between. The CDR3: CSASRTAANTEAFF. The CDR3 DNA follows: TGCAGTGCTAGTCGGACAGCCGCTAACACTGAAGCTTTCTTT.

V usage is TRBV5-1 and J usage is TRBJ2-1, with D possibly matching TRBD1 (5 bases). Germline CDR1 and CDR2: SGHRS and YFSETQ. V gave up 2 bases and J gave up 9 bases, with 12 bases separating them. CDR3 length: 13 residues. The CDR3 spells CASSFLRRGEQFF. The CDR3 bases are TGCGCCAGCAGCTTTCTGAGAAGGGGTGAGCAGTTCTTC.

This rearrangement joins TRBV11-3 to TRBJ2-5, with 8 bases fitting TRBD2. The CDR3 is made up of 17 amino acids. Trimming at V came to 1 base and at J to 5 bases, leaving 12 bases not matched to a gene. The V gene's germline CDR1 is SGHNT and CDR2 YENEEA. DNA for the CDR3: TGTGCCAGCAGCTTAGGAAGGCCGGGGGGGCCTGGGGAGACCCAGTACTTC. It encodes CASSLGRPGGPGETQYF.

The chain is built from TRBV5-1 and TRBJ2-3; D unresolved. CDR1 SGHRS and CDR2 YFSETQ come from the germline V gene. V was pared by 0 bases and J by 0 bases, with 8 bases between. The CDR3 spans 15 residues. CDR3 region: CASSLGRSSTDTQYF. The CDR3 bases are TGCGCCAGCAGCTTGGGACGGAGTAGCACAGATACGCAGTATTTT.

This clone was seen only once. The chain employs TRBV6-5 and TRBJ2-2; no clear D. V lost 6 bases, J lost 0 bases, and 8 bases lay in between. The CDR3 sequence is 14 residues long. Germline assignment: CDR1 MNHEY and CDR2 SVGAGI. The DNA for the CDR3 is TGTGCCAGCAGCACGAGCCCGAACACCGGGGAGCTGTTTTTT. Translated, it gives CASSTSPNTGELFF.

The CDR3 region is CASSSGSGRYEQYF. The CDR3 coding sequence is TGTGCCAGTAGTAGTGGTAGCGGGAGGTACGAGCAGTACTTC. This chain links TRBV19 with TRBJ2-7; TRBD2 matches 10 bases. The CDR3 has 14 amino acids. Germline CDR1 reads LNHDA; CDR2 reads SQIVND (reference sequence). V was pared by 4 bases and J by 4 bases, with 4 bases of the junction left unmatched.

The chain recombines TRBV5-1 with TRBJ1-2; 7 bases align to TRBD1. CDR1 SGHRS and CDR2 YFSETQ come from the germline V gene. This CDR3 region has 13 residues. V gave up 3 bases and J gave up 7 bases; unmatched junction bases: 6. The DNA of the CDR3 is TGCGCCAGCAGCTCGGACAGGATAGGTGGCTACACCTTC. Translating gives CASSSDRIGGYTF.

This CDR3 is CASSPRLAGSYEQYF. As DNA, the CDR3 is TGTGCCAGCAGCCCCCGACTAGCGGGCTCCTACGAGCAGTACTTC. The V call is TRBV9, the J call TRBJ2-7, with 10 bases matching TRBD2. V was pared by 4 bases and J by 0 bases, with 4 bases of the junction left unmatched. CDR1 is SGDLS and CDR2 is YYNGEE in the germline V gene. The CDR3 length is 15 residues.

V usage is TRBV11-2 and J usage is TRBJ2-3; 12 positions agree with TRBD2. Germline CDR1 and CDR2: SGHAT and FQNNGV. Trimming cost V 2 bases and J 11 bases; bases outside gene matches: 11. This CDR3 has 16 residues. Here the CDR3 DNA reads TGTGCCAGCAGCTTACACGGAGGTCTAGCGGGGGGGTGGCAGTATTTT. Its protein is CASSLHGGLAGGWQYF.

This chain connects TRBV6-5 to TRBJ2-1; D might be TRBD1 (7 bases). From germline, CDR1 is MNHEY and CDR2 SVGAGI. The ends were cut back, 6 bases at V and 8 bases at J, with 14 bases in the middle. This CDR3 region has 13 residues. CDR3 loop: CASRETGTDEQFF. For the CDR3, the DNA is TGTGCCAGCAGGGAGACAGGGACTGATGAGCAGTTCTTC.

The chain carries TRBV18 and TRBJ2-7; D is perhaps TRBD1 (6 bases). The CDR3 is 16 residues long. Per germline, CDR1 KGHSH and CDR2 LQKENI. The V and J ends lost 1 base and 0 bases respectively, with 13 bases between them. The chain's CDR3 is CASSPRNRVSSYEQYF. CDR3 in DNA: TGTGCCAGCTCACCACGGAACAGGGTGAGCTCCTACGAGCAGTACTTC.

The chain carries TRBV2 and TRBJ2-1; 7 bases fit TRBD2. Looked up from germline, CDR1 is SNHLY and CDR2 is FYNNEI. J was trimmed by 5 bases and V by 6 bases; bases with no gene match: 7. The CDR3 sequence is 14 residues long. The CDR3 DNA reads TGTGCCAGCAGGCAGCGGGGCAAAGACAATGAGCAGTTCTTC. The encoded protein is CASRQRGKDNEQFF.

The chain uses TRBV9 and TRBJ1-1; TRBD1 aligns across 7 bases. Germline trimming cut 4 bases from V and 7 bases from J; bases unmatched to any gene: 4. In germline, CDR1 is SGDLS, CDR2 YYNGEE. The CDR3 loop spans 12 amino acids. In DNA, the CDR3 is TGTGCCAGCAGCCCGTGGACAGGTGAAGCTTTCTTT. Its protein is CASSPWTGEAFF.

The chain joins TRBV18 to TRBJ1-3, with TRBD1 matching 7 bases. This CDR3 comprises 15 residues. V lost 0 bases, J lost 1 base, and 0 bases stayed unmatched. Germline V gene data show CDR1 as KGHSH and CDR2 as LQKENI. Written as DNA, the CDR3 is TGTGCCAGCTCACCACCGGACAGGTCTGGAAACACCATATATTTT. Its translation is CASSPPDRSGNTIYF.